Described below is a single T cell receptor beta chain sequence and its context. Its antigen remains unknown. This sample was included in a study of T-cell memory formation after mild COVID-19. General study points: For contracting clones, CD4+ ones sat mainly in CM and EM, CD8+ in EMRA. Later expanders leaned toward CD4+, whereas clones contracting from day 15 to 85 were balanced CD4/CD8.

Deletions cut 2 bases from V and 8 bases from J, with 6 bases between. CDR1 and CDR2 (germline): LNHNV, YYDKDF (reference sequence). The CDR3 loop spans 12 amino acids. The authors produced TCR alpha and TCR beta cDNA libraries with sample barcodes and UMIs by 5'RACE using constant-segment primers. TCRdb analysed the 5' RACE reads with MiXCR anew, one entry per CDR3 protein. The sample records about 560,000 distinct CDR3 sequences, 18% being singletons. The sequence was collected from an adult woman who had mild COVID-19 (a few samples of this study predate the infection). Cell type and time point are not known. The chain employs TRBV15 and TRBJ1-4; D is undetermined. The sequencing sample was made of PBMCs or a T cell subset sorted from them (not recorded which). CDR3 loop: CATSRPREKLFF. In DNA form, the CDR3 reads TGTGCCACCAGCAGACCCCGAGAAAAACTGTTTTTT.